These 4 T cell receptor beta chains were all obtained from the same sample, sequenced in a study of cytomegalovirus exposure and HLA in healthy donors. PCR amplification relied on 60 Vbeta primers (plus 13 Jbeta primers). Sequencing was performed with immunoSEQ multiplex PCR; in TCRdb, only in-frame clones are kept and a portion is missing. The sample contains approximately 100,000 clones, over 65% of which appear only once. The sequenced material came from PBMCs. These receptors were obtained from a woman in her thirties or forties in good health and CMV-seronegative.

The chain employs TRBV11-3 and TRBJ2-5; 8 bases match TRBD1. CDR1 and CDR2 from the germline V gene are SGHNT and YENEEA. V was clipped by 3 bases and J by 6 bases; unmatched bases: 3. The CDR3 is made up of 13 amino acids. CDR3 DNA: TGTGCCAGCAGCTTCGACAGGGGACAGACCCAGTACTTC. Encoded protein: CASSFDRGQTQYF. The full variable domain, in which reference TRBV11-3 and TRBJ2-5 provide the parts outside the CDR3, is EAGVVQSPRYKIIEKKQPVAFWCNPISGHNTLYWYLQNLGQGPELLIRYENEEAVDDSQLPKDRFSAERLKGVDSTLKIQPAELGDSAVYLCASSFDRGQTQYFGPGTRLLVL.

The chain carries TRBV10-1 and TRBJ2-2; 9 bases are shared with TRBD1. CDR1 is WNHNN, CDR2 SYGVQD, per germline (reference sequence). The CDR3 spans 17 residues. V gave up 2 bases and J gave up 5 bases; unmatched junction bases: 9. The CDR3 protein is CASSEGNRGQRTGELFF. In nucleotides, the CDR3 is TGCGCCAGCAGTGAGGGGAACAGGGGGCAAAGGACCGGGGAGCTGTTTTTT.

V and J are TRBV4-1 and TRBJ2-1, with 8 bases lining up with TRBD2. CDR1 and CDR2 from the germline V gene are MGHRA and YSYEKL. J was trimmed by 6 bases and V by 0 bases; bases with no gene match: 7. The CDR3 is made up of 16 amino acids. The CDR3 loop reads CASSQDPGLDFNEQFF. CDR3 bases: TGCGCCAGCAGCCAAGACCCGGGACTAGATTTCAATGAGCAGTTCTTC.

The chain has TRBV28 and TRBJ1-2; a weak D match, TRBD1 (6 bases). The V and J ends lost 8 bases and 2 bases respectively, with 12 bases between them. The CDR3 loop spans 13 amino acids. The germline CDR1 and CDR2 sequences are MDHEN and SYDVKM. CDR3 region: CASQDSPNYGYTF. In DNA form, the CDR3 reads TGTGCCAGCCAGGACAGCCCAAACTATGGCTACACCTTC.